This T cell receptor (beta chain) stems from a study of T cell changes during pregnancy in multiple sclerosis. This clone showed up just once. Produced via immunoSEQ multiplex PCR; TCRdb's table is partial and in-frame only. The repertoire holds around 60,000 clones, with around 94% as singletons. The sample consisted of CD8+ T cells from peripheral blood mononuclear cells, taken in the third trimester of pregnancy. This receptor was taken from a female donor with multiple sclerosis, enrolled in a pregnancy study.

In nucleotides, the CDR3 is TGTGCCAGTAGTATAGGCAGGACAGGGCAATACGAGCAGTACTTC. Protein sequence: CASSIGRTGQYEQYF. The V call is TRBV19, the J call TRBJ2-7, with 8 bases identical to TRBD1. Germline values: CDR1 LNHDA, CDR2 SQIVND (reference sequence). The junction had 6 bases not matched to a gene; V was cut back by 1 base and J by 4 bases. CDR3 length: 15 residues.